The rows below give T cell receptor beta chains drawn from one sample of a study of cytomegalovirus exposure and HLA in healthy donors. Sequencing used immunoSEQ multiplex PCR; TCRdb keeps in-frame clones, though not all of them. This table holds around 93,000 clones, roughly 67% found once. Sequenced: PBMCs. The receptors were gathered from a boy aged 5 to 17 in good health and CMV-seropositive. Both conserved end residues are part of each CDR3. The D gene is left open where the match is weak. Clone size is given for some rows only: seen once, a few or many times, or a class if the clone is expanded.

j_gene	abundance	d_gene	v_gene	CDR3aa	CDR3nt
TRBJ1-1	NA	NA	TRBV2	CASSVSVTEAFF	TGTGCCAGCAGTGTATCTGTCACTGAAGCTTTCTTT
TRBJ1-5	NA	NA	TRBV18	CASSPGGGQPQNF	TGTGCCAGCTCACCAGGGGGCGGTCAGCCCCAGAATTTT
TRBJ1-1	NA	NA	TRBV27	CASSKGSKGMNTEAFF	TGTGCCAGCAGTAAGGGGTCTAAGGGAATGAACACTGAAGCTTTCTTT
TRBJ2-4	NA	TRBD2	TRBV4-1	CASSQEPTTSAYGAKNIQYF	TGCGCCAGCAGCCAAGAACCTACGACTAGCGCCTATGGGGCCAAAAACATTCAGTACTTC
TRBJ2-7	once	TRBD1	TRBV5-1	CASSLVWDRGSYEQYF	TGCGCCAGCAGCTTGGTTTGGGACAGGGGGTCCTACGAGCAGTACTTC
TRBJ2-3	NA	TRBD2	TRBV11-2	CASTLSSGSIRTDTQYF	TGTGCCAGCACCCTCTCTAGCGGGAGTATAAGGACAGATACGCAGTATTTT
TRBJ2-1	NA	NA	TRBV9	CASSVGPLGSDEQFF	TGTGCCAGCAGCGTAGGCCCCCTAGGGAGTGATGAGCAGTTCTTC
TRBJ2-7	few	NA	TRBV5-6	CASSLGAGSSYEQYF	TGTGCCAGCAGCTTGGGTGCGGGAAGCTCCTACGAGCAGTACTTC
TRBJ2-5	NA	NA	TRBV29-1	CSVVFWTVDQETQYF	TGCAGCGTTGTCTTTTGGACAGTGGACCAAGAGACCCAGTACTTC
TRBJ2-7	NA	NA	TRBV7-9	CASSLWDYEQYF	TGTGCCAGCAGCTTATGGGACTACGAGCAGTACTTC
TRBJ1-2	NA	NA	TRBV5-8	CASSLAGEYGYTF	TGTGCCAGCAGCTTGGCAGGGGAGTATGGCTACACCTTC
TRBJ1-4	NA	NA	TRBV15	CATSRGGGQLFF	TGTGCCACCAGCAGGGGAGGAGGACAACTGTTTTTT
TRBJ1-1	few	TRBD1	TRBV9	CASSPGTGNTEAFF	TGTGCCAGCAGCCCTGGGACAGGGAACACTGAAGCTTTCTTT
TRBJ2-7	NA	NA	TRBV15	CATSRDQGTYEQYF	TGTGCCACCAGCAGAGACCAGGGAACATACGAGCAGTACTTC
TRBJ1-1	NA	NA	TRBV20-1	CSAVKHTEAFF	TGCAGTGCTGTGAAGCACACTGAAGCTTTCTTT
TRBJ2-5	few	NA	TRBV29-1	CSVTSRGKETQYF	TGCAGCGTGACTAGTCGGGGAAAAGAGACCCAGTACTTC
TRBJ2-3	NA	NA	TRBV6-4	CASGGRSTDTQYF	TGTGCCAGCGGCGGAAGAAGCACAGATACGCAGTATTTT
TRBJ2-1	NA	TRBD1	TRBV10-1	CASSRQGASEQFF	TGCGCCAGCAGTCGACAGGGGGCTAGTGAGCAGTTCTTC
TRBJ2-3	few	TRBD2	TRBV7-6	CASSALADTDTQYF	TGTGCCAGCAGCGCACTAGCGGACACAGATACGCAGTATTTT
TRBJ2-2	NA	TRBD2	TRBV6-6	CASSTSGTRSTGELFF	TGTGCCAGCAGTACTTCCGGGACTAGATCTACCGGGGAGCTGTTTTTT
TRBJ1-1	NA	NA	TRBV7-9	CASSLVGGKNTEAFF	TGTGCCAGCAGCTTAGTTGGTGGCAAGAACACTGAAGCTTTCTTT
TRBJ2-7	NA	TRBD2	TRBV29-1	CSAGTGLAGYEQYF	TGCAGCGCCGGGACAGGACTAGCGGGCTACGAGCAGTACTTC
TRBJ2-5	NA	TRBD1	TRBV7-6	CASSLTPAGGYETQYF	TGTGCCAGCAGCTTAACCCCGGCAGGGGGCTATGAGACCCAGTACTTC
TRBJ2-1	few	TRBD2	TRBV7-3	CASSPSSGEQFF	TGTGCCAGCAGCCCCTCTAGCGGGGAGCAGTTCTTC
TRBJ2-1	few	TRBD2	TRBV9	CASSVAPFLAGAYNEQFF	TGTGCCAGCAGCGTAGCCCCTTTCTTGGCGGGAGCTTACAATGAGCAGTTCTTC
TRBJ2-1	NA	NA	TRBV5-1	CASRFPGQGRNEQFF	TGCGCCAGCAGATTCCCCGGGCAGGGTCGGAATGAGCAGTTCTTC
TRBJ2-1	NA	TRBD2	TRBV29-1	CSLRTSGGGYNEQFF	TGCAGCTTAAGGACTAGCGGGGGGGGTTACAATGAGCAGTTCTTC
TRBJ1-2	NA	NA	TRBV5-4	CASSQIGGGGFYGYTF	TGTGCCAGCAGCCAAATAGGGGGTGGAGGATTCTATGGCTACACCTTC
TRBJ1-3	NA	NA	TRBV6-5	CASSFRQSYSGNTIYF	TGTGCCAGCAGTTTCCGACAGAGCTACTCTGGAAACACCATATATTTT
TRBJ1-3	NA	TRBD1	TRBV5-1	CASSGGTGGNTIYF	TGCGCCAGCAGCGGCGGGACAGGGGGAAACACCATATATTTT
TRBJ2-3	NA	NA	TRBV7-8	CASSLEWASTDTQYF	TGTGCCAGCAGCTTGGAATGGGCGAGCACAGATACGCAGTATTTT
TRBJ2-3	few	NA	TRBV6-5	CASSSNPTGITDTQYF	TGTGCCAGCAGTTCCAATCCAACAGGGATCACAGATACGCAGTATTTT